The entry below describes one T cell receptor (beta chain). The CDR3 length is 15 residues. V lost 4 bases and J 0 bases, leaving 13 bases between the germline ends. Germline lookup yields CDR1 SGDLS and CDR2 YYNGEE. Preparation of the TCRbeta library was carried out with unique molecular identifiers. TCRdb recomputed calls from the PCR reads with MiXCR, one row per CDR3 protein. Counted here are 250,000 to 400,000 distinct CDR3 sequences, more than 20% occurring once; the ten biggest clones make up over 9.5%. The record originates from a study of T-cell reconstitution after alpha-beta-depleted transplantation in children.

The sequence came from a male patient younger than 18 who had a stem cell transplant for acute lymphoblastic leukemia, so the T cells may come from the graft donor. This sequence joins TRBV9 and TRBJ1-2; D gene ambiguous. The sample consisted of PBMCs, mostly from graft donor cells, taken 180 days after TCRalphabeta/CD19-depleted stem cell transplant. The CDR3 reads CASSLTSSANYGYTF. DNA of the CDR3: TGTGCCAGCAGCTTAACATCCTCAGCTAACTATGGCTACACCTTC.